Following are 32 T cell receptor beta chains from one sample sequenced in a study of T cell changes during pregnancy in multiple sclerosis. The table came from immunoSEQ multiplex PCR; TCRdb's copy has only in-frame clones and leaves some out. The table records some 41,000 clones, about 90% of them present only once. Sequenced material: CD4+ T cells from peripheral blood mononuclear cells, taken in the third trimester of pregnancy. The receptors originated from a female donor in good health, enrolled as a control in a pregnancy study.

This chain uses TRBV5-1 with TRBJ1-1; TRBD1 agrees at 7 bases. The ends lost 4 bases at V and 3 bases at J; junction bases unmatched: 6. CDR1 and CDR2 from the germline V gene are SGHRS and YFSETQ. The CDR3 extends over 14 amino acids. CDR3 sequence: CASSPTGRDTEAFF. The CDR3 nucleotides are TGCGCCAGCAGCCCGACAGGGCGGGACACTGAAGCTTTCTTT. Using reference TRBV5-1 and TRBJ1-1 for the parts outside the CDR3, the full variable domain is KAGVTQTPRYLIKTRGQQVTLSCSPISGHRSVSWYQQTPGQGLQFLFEYFSETQRNKGNFPGRFSGRQFSNSRSEMNVSTLELGDSALYLCASSPTGRDTEAFFGQGTRLTVV.

This chain joins TRBV4-1 and TRBJ2-2, with 9 positions matching TRBD2. Germline V gives CDR1 MGHRA, CDR2 YSYEKL. The CDR3 is 19 residues long. V dropped 0 bases and J dropped 4; count of bases not matched to a gene: 12. CDR3 in DNA: TGCGCCAGCAGCCAAGAAACCGGTCGCGGGGGGGCACGCACCGGGGAGCTGTTTTTT. This gives the protein CASSQETGRGGARTGELFF.

The chain combines TRBV7-2 with TRBJ2-4, with a weak D call TRBD2 (5 bases). V lost 3 bases and J 2 bases, leaving 5 bases between the germline ends. CDR1 and CDR2 (germline): SGHTA, FQGNSA. The CDR3 covers 13 residues. The CDR3 bases are TGTGCCAGCAGCTTGGACTCCAAAAACATTCAGTACTTC. It encodes CASSLDSKNIQYF.

The chain couples TRBV28 to TRBJ2-5, with D possibly TRBD2 on 6 matching bases. Judging by the DNA end, TRBJ2-7 fits better; the J call may be wrong. Germline V gene lookup returns CDR1 MDHEN and CDR2 SYDVKM. The length of the CDR3 is 15 residues. CDR3 loop: CASTGVWGGDYEQYF. The CDR3 region has the DNA TGTGCCAGCACCGGTGTGTGGGGAGGCGACTACGAGCAGTACTTC.

The chain links TRBV15 to TRBJ2-1, with D possibly matching TRBD2 (6 bases). Trimming stripped 0 bases from V and 8 bases from J, with 17 bases between. Germline V gene sequence: CDR1 LNHNV, CDR2 YYDKDF (reference sequence). This CDR3 has 16 amino acids. CDR3: CATSRDQEGVLDEQFF. Written as DNA, the CDR3 is TGTGCCACCAGCAGAGATCAGGAGGGAGTTTTGGATGAGCAGTTCTTC.

V and J are TRBV5-1 and TRBJ2-6, with TRBD2 matching over 12 bases. V lost 4 bases and J lost 3; bases outside the gene matches: 5. The CDR3 sequence is 17 residues long. Germline CDR1 is SGHRS and CDR2 is YFSETQ. CDR3: CASSPSGGAFGANVLTF. The CDR3 nucleotides are TGCGCCAGCAGCCCTAGCGGGGGGGCGTTTGGGGCCAACGTCCTGACTTTC.

This rearrangement joins TRBV19 to TRBJ1-5; D gene unclear. V lost 5 bases, J lost 0 bases, and 8 bases lay in between. This CDR3 spans 14 amino acids. Germline V gene data show CDR1 as LNHDA and CDR2 as SQIVND (reference sequence). The CDR3 sequence is CASSHRYSNQPQHF. Written as DNA, the CDR3 is TGTGCCAGTAGTCACAGATATAGCAATCAGCCCCAGCATTTT.

V usage is TRBV27 and J usage is TRBJ1-1; D call uncertain. V was clipped by 2 bases and J by 1 base, with 8 bases between them. Germline V CDR1 and CDR2: MNHEY, SMNVEV (reference sequence). The CDR3 is 14 amino acids. CDR3 loop: CASSLISRNTEAFF. The CDR3, as DNA: TGTGCCAGCAGTTTAATTTCCCGGAACACTGAAGCTTTCTTT.

The chain has TRBV27 and TRBJ2-7; no reliable D call. Germline CDR1 and CDR2: MNHEY and SMNVEV (reference sequence). V dropped 6 bases and J dropped 0 bases, with 9 bases sitting between them. There are 13 residues in the CDR3. The CDR3 is CASRALNSYEQYF. For the CDR3, the DNA is TGTGCCAGCAGGGCCCTGAACTCCTACGAGCAGTACTTC.

The chain links TRBV5-6 to TRBJ1-5, with 9 bases fitting TRBD1. Trimming cost V 2 bases and J 7 bases; bases outside gene matches: 13. CDR3 length: 17 amino acids. Germline CDR1 is SGHDT and CDR2 is YYEEEE. DNA for the CDR3: TGTGCCAGCAGCTTTTCAGACGGGACAGGGTTCGGGCAGCCCCAGCATTTT. Translated, it gives CASSFSDGTGFGQPQHF.

The gene calls are TRBV28 and TRBJ2-7; 7 positions match TRBD1. V shed 7 bases and J 2 bases; nucleotides not matched to a gene: 8. The CDR3 spans 14 residues. In germline, CDR1 is MDHEN, CDR2 SYDVKM. The CDR3: CASTIDRVPYEQYF. In DNA form, the CDR3 reads TGTGCCAGCACCATTGACAGGGTCCCCTACGAGCAGTACTTC.

The chain recombines TRBV14 with TRBJ1-6; D is ambiguous. The CDR3 has 12 amino acids. Germline CDR1 and CDR2: SGHDN and FVKESK. The V end was cut by 3 bases, the J end by 14 bases, with 11 bases between. CDR3 in amino acids: CASSQDLWSLHF. The CDR3 region has the DNA TGTGCCAGCAGCCAGGACTTGTGGTCCCTCCACTTT.

This chain links TRBV19 with TRBJ1-6; TRBD1 might be the D (6 bases). Germline V gives CDR1 LNHDA, CDR2 SQIVND (reference sequence). This CDR3 region has 15 residues. V lost 6 bases, J lost 0 bases, and 9 bases lay in between. CDR3 sequence reads: CASRQGSSYNSPLHF. CDR3 DNA sequence: TGTGCCAGTAGGCAGGGGAGCTCCTATAATTCACCCCTCCACTTT.

This clone was counted once. This chain links TRBV9 with TRBJ2-1, with TRBD2 matching over 10 bases. This CDR3 contains 16 residues. J was trimmed by 7 bases and V by 0 bases; bases with no gene match: 7. CDR1 SGDLS and CDR2 YYNGEE come from the germline V gene. CDR3 region: CASSVVGLAETNEQFF. The CDR3 bases are TGTGCCAGCAGCGTAGTCGGACTAGCGGAAACAAATGAGCAGTTCTTC.

The CDR3: CASSVTGALSYEQYF. DNA of the CDR3: TGTGCCAGCAGCGTGACTGGAGCCCTGTCCTACGAGCAGTACTTC. The chain carries TRBV7-9 and TRBJ2-7, with unresolved D. The CDR3 extends over 15 amino acids. Per the germline V gene, CDR1 is SEHNR and CDR2 is FQNEAQ (reference sequence). V lost 5 bases to trimming and J lost 1 base, with 15 bases between them.

V usage is TRBV5-6 and J usage is TRBJ1-6; weak D call: TRBD1 (5 bases). The germline V gene has CDR1 SGHDT and CDR2 YYEEEE. The CDR3 sequence is 14 residues long. V dropped 0 bases and J dropped 7 bases, with 8 bases sitting between them. CDR3 loop: CASSLVQGNSPLHF. CDR3 sequence (DNA): TGTGCCAGCAGCTTGGTGCAGGGCAATTCACCCCTCCACTTT.

This clone was detected a few times. CDR3 bases: TGTGCCAGCTCACCCCTGGGACAGTATGGCTACACCTTC. The encoded protein is CASSPLGQYGYTF. The V call is TRBV18, the J call TRBJ1-2; the match to TRBD1 covers 7 bases. V lost 3 bases to trimming and J lost 5 bases; unmatched junction nucleotides: 3. CDR3 length: 13 residues. Germline-derived CDR1 and CDR2 are KGHSH and LQKENI.

The CDR3, as DNA: TGTGCCATCAGGACCCAGGGATCTGGAAACACCATATATTTT. It translates to CAIRTQGSGNTIYF. The gene calls are TRBV10-3 and TRBJ1-3; maybe TRBD1 (5 bases). Trimming removed 6 bases from V and 1 base from J, with 10 bases in between. The germline CDR1 and CDR2 sequences are ENHRY and SYGVKD. CDR3 length: 14 residues.

CDR3 region: CASSRDMGGNWGETQYF. The CDR3 coding sequence is TGTGCCAGCAGCCGAGATATGGGGGGGAATTGGGGTGAGACCCAGTACTTC. The rearrangement joins TRBV5-6 to TRBJ2-5, with 7 positions matching TRBD2. Trimming cost V 4 bases and J 5 bases; bases outside gene matches: 17. CDR1 and CDR2 (germline): SGHDT, YYEEEE. The CDR3 length is 17 residues.

This clone appeared a single time. The rearrangement joins TRBV7-2 to TRBJ2-1; TRBD2 might be the D (5 bases). Trimming pared 8 bases from V and 7 bases from J, leaving 15 bases between. This CDR3 has 13 amino acids. Germline V gives CDR1 SGHTA, CDR2 FQGNSA. The CDR3 DNA reads as TGTGCCAGCGCGGGCCAGACGGGGAATGAGCAGTTCTTC. This sequence encodes CASAGQTGNEQFF. Based on the CDR3 plus reference TRBV7-2 and TRBJ2-1, the full variable domain is GAGVSQSPSNKVTEKGKDVELRCDPISGHTALYWYRQSLGQGLEFLIYFQGNSAPDKSGLPSDRFSAERTGGSVSTLTIQRTQQEDSAVYLCASAGQTGNEQFFGPGTRLTVL.

This chain's CDR3 is CASSPVAGNYEQYF. The CDR3 coding sequence is TGTGCCAGCAGCCCTGTAGCGGGGAACTACGAGCAGTACTTC. V is TRBV7-2 and J is TRBJ2-7, with 8 bases that match TRBD2. V trimming: 5 bases; J trimming: 3 bases; junction bases outside the gene matches: 6. This CDR3 spans 14 amino acids. In germline, CDR1 is SGHTA, CDR2 FQGNSA.

This clone was observed a few times. The chain combines TRBV19 with TRBJ2-1; tentatively, D is TRBD2 (6 bases). The CDR3 contains 12 residues. Trimming shortened V by 3 bases and J by 13 bases, and 13 bases separated the two germline ends. Germline CDR1 and CDR2: LNHDA and SQIVND (reference sequence). The CDR3: CASSMGGVGQFF. CDR3 nucleotides: TGTGCCAGTAGTATGGGCGGGGTGGGACAGTTCTTC.

This chain uses TRBV12-5 with TRBJ2-1, with TRBD2 matching 12 bases. The ends lost 0 bases at V and 9 bases at J; junction bases unmatched: 6. Germline values: CDR1 LGHNT, CDR2 FRNRAP. The CDR3 loop spans 16 amino acids. The CDR3 is CASGLVLAGGHGEQFF. CDR3 DNA sequence: TGTGCTAGTGGTTTGGTGCTAGCGGGAGGGCACGGTGAGCAGTTCTTC.

The chain uses TRBV11-2 and TRBJ1-6, with 7 bases aligning to TRBD1. The V gene's germline CDR1 is SGHAT and CDR2 FQNNGV. Germline trimming cut 4 bases from V and 2 bases from J; bases unmatched to any gene: 8. This CDR3 comprises 17 residues. The CDR3 reads CASSSTGVAAYNSPLHF. CDR3 sequence (DNA): TGTGCCAGCAGCTCCACAGGGGTAGCTGCCTATAATTCACCCCTCCACTTT.

The chain is built from TRBV6-1 and TRBJ1-6, with D unresolved. CDR1 is MNHNS and CDR2 is SASEGT in the germline V gene. Trimming took 1 base from V and 10 from J, leaving 17 bases between them. CDR3 length equals 16 residues. The CDR3 region is CASSEERGSFSSPLHF. In nucleotides, the CDR3 is TGTGCCAGCAGTGAAGAGAGAGGATCCTTTTCATCACCCCTCCACTTT.

This clone was observed a single time. The CDR3 reads CASSPRSGGAQETQYF. In DNA, the CDR3 is TGTGCCAGCTCACCTAGGAGCGGGGGGGCGCAAGAGACCCAGTACTTC. V and J are TRBV18 and TRBJ2-5, with 10 bases matching TRBD2. Germline lookup yields CDR1 KGHSH and CDR2 LQKENI. The length of the CDR3 is 16 residues. The V gene end was trimmed by 3 bases and the J gene end by 2 bases; junction bases not matched to a gene: 6.

This chain connects TRBV11-2 to TRBJ1-2; no clear D gene. The CDR3 is made up of 11 amino acids. Germline V gene sequence: CDR1 SGHAT, CDR2 FQNNGV. V was trimmed by 10 bases and J by 2 bases, leaving 8 bases between them. DNA for the CDR3: TGTGCCACCGGAGGGAACTATGGCTACACCTTC. Translation: CATGGNYGYTF.

The V and J genes are TRBV27 and TRBJ2-1; the D gene is possibly TRBD1 (6 bases). The V and J ends lost 0 bases and 3 bases respectively, with 15 bases between them. Germline assignment: CDR1 MNHEY and CDR2 SMNVEV (reference sequence). The CDR3 runs 17 residues. The CDR3 coding sequence is TGTGCCAGCAGTTTATCGCTTTCAGGGGTCATCTACAATGAGCAGTTCTTC. Protein sequence: CASSLSLSGVIYNEQFF.

The chain combines TRBV9 with TRBJ1-3; 11 nucleotides agree with TRBD1. This CDR3 has 16 residues. J was trimmed by 7 bases and V by 0 bases; bases with no gene match: 6. Germline CDR1 SGDLS, CDR2 YYNGEE. CDR3 sequence (DNA): TGTGCCAGCAGCGTAGAGGGTGGACAGGGGGCGAACACCATATATTTT. Translated: CASSVEGGQGANTIYF.

This chain links TRBV21-1 with TRBJ2-2; TRBD1, the table's D call, was not compared with the DNA. TRBV21-1 corresponds to a pseudogene. This CDR3 has 17 residues. The CDR3 nucleotides are TGTGCCAGCAGCAAAGTTGCGACAGGGAGAGGTACCGGGGAGCTGTTTTTT. Encoded protein: CASSKVATGRGTGELFF.

Here the CDR3 reads CASSFDREQYF. The CDR3 nucleotides read TGTGCCAGCAGCTTCGACAGGGAGCAGTACTTC. The genes are TRBV5-6 and TRBJ2-7; D possibly corresponds to TRBD1 (6 bases). V shed 2 bases and J shed 7 bases, with 7 bases lying between them. The CDR3 is 11 residues long. Germline CDR1 reads SGHDT; CDR2 reads YYEEEE.

J is TRBJ2-7 and V is TRBV4-3; TRBD2 matches 10 bases. Unmatched junction bases numbered 9, after V lost 1 base and J lost 3 bases. The CDR3 loop spans 17 amino acids. Germline CDR1 reads LGHNA; CDR2 reads YSLEER. CDR3 residues: CASSQVLAGAHLYEQYF. The DNA of the CDR3 is TGCGCCAGCAGCCAAGTCCTAGCGGGGGCTCACCTCTACGAGCAGTACTTC.